The 9 T cell receptor beta chains reported below all come from one sample, sequenced in a study of blood T cell repertoires in COVID-19. Clones were read by immunoSEQ multiplex PCR, and TCRdb kept only the in-frame ones, dropping some. The repertoire has under 400,000 clones, around 85% of them found once; the top ten carry about 4.2%. The sample consisted of PBMCs or T cells enriched from blood (not recorded which). The receptors originated from a woman aged 40 to 49 with acute COVID-19.

This clone was counted only a few times. The V call is TRBV11-2, the J call TRBJ1-1; D is unclear. Germline values: CDR1 SGHAT, CDR2 FQNNGV. V lost 1 base to trimming and J lost 2 bases, with 17 bases between them. The length of the CDR3 is 17 residues. Here the CDR3 reads CASSLGLTGTANTEAFF. For the CDR3, the DNA is TGTGCCAGCAGCTTAGGGCTGACGGGAACAGCCAACACTGAAGCTTTCTTT.

The chain employs TRBV6-5 and TRBJ2-7, with a weak D call TRBD1 (5 bases). CDR1 is MNHEY, CDR2 SVGAGI, per germline. The CDR3 extends over 14 amino acids. Trimming pared 2 bases from V and 4 bases from J, leaving 12 bases between. This CDR3 is CASSYAGKGYEQYF. The CDR3 bases are TGTGCCAGCAGTTACGCAGGGAAGGGTTACGAGCAGTACTTC.

This chain connects TRBV10-3 to TRBJ1-1; possible D gene TRBD1, 5 bases. This CDR3 spans 14 amino acids. The germline gives CDR1 ENHRY, CDR2 SYGVKD. V was trimmed by 2 bases and J by 5 bases, leaving 12 bases between them. The CDR3 protein is CAISEGRGLTEAFF. The CDR3 DNA follows: TGTGCCATCAGTGAGGGCCGGGGGTTAACTGAAGCTTTCTTT.

This clone was seen a few times. The gene calls are TRBV6-2 or TRBV6-3 and TRBJ2-7; 8 bases align to TRBD2. The CDR3 is 15 residues long. Trimming removed 2 bases from V and 6 bases from J; junction bases left unmatched: 9. Germline V CDR1 and CDR2: MNHEY, SVGEGT. CDR3 bases: TGTGCCAGCAGTTACACGGGGGGGAGCTCGAGCGAGCAGTACTTC. This translates into CASSYTGGSSSEQYF.

The V gene is TRBV27, the J gene TRBJ2-2; 9 nucleotides agree with TRBD2. V shed 7 bases and J 7 bases; nucleotides not matched to a gene: 19. Germline V CDR1 and CDR2: MNHEY, SMNVEV (reference sequence). There are 18 residues in the CDR3. The chain's CDR3 is CASKAPGLAGRSVGELFF. For the CDR3, the DNA is TGTGCCAGCAAAGCCCCTGGGCTAGCGGGACGGTCCGTCGGGGAGCTGTTTTTT.

The rearrangement links TRBV27 to TRBJ1-2; D might be TRBD1 (5 bases). V was cut by 5 bases and J by 5 bases, with 18 bases left in between. The CDR3 consists of 15 residues. CDR1 and CDR2 from the germline V gene are MNHEY and SMNVEV (reference sequence). As DNA, the CDR3 is TGTGCCAGCAGTCCGGACAAAGGGTACGGGTATGGCTACACCTTC. Protein product: CASSPDKGYGYGYTF.

This rearrangement joins TRBV11-2 to TRBJ2-5, with D uncertain. The CDR3 is 13 residues long. Germline CDR1 and CDR2: SGHAT and FQNNGV. The V end was cut by 5 bases, the J end by 1 base, with 8 bases between. The CDR3, as DNA: TGTGCCAGCAGCCCGATGGCCCAAGAGACCCAGTACTTC. As protein: CASSPMAQETQYF.

The chain combines TRBV15 with TRBJ1-2, with a weak D call TRBD1 (6 bases). CDR3 length: 15 residues. The germline V gene has CDR1 LNHNV and CDR2 YYDKDF (reference sequence). Trimming removed 3 bases from V and 8 bases from J, with 19 bases in between. CDR3: CATSRSGQIVGGYTF. The CDR3, as DNA: TGTGCCACCAGCAGGTCAGGACAGATTGTCGGGGGCTACACCTTC.

This chain links TRBV20-1 with TRBJ2-5; TRBD2 matches 11 bases. The CDR3 is 18 amino acids. Germline CDR1 reads DFQATT; CDR2 reads SNEGSKA (reference sequence). V shed 3 bases, J shed 4 bases, and the junction held 16 bases outside the gene matches. The CDR3 region has the DNA TGCAGTGCTAGTAGTATACCGGGACTAGCGGTACTAAGAGAGACCCAGTACTTC. Protein product: CSASSIPGLAVLRETQYF.